The sequence of this TCR beta chain was determined in a study of cytomegalovirus exposure and HLA in healthy donors. Researchers ran the PCR with 60 Vbeta and 13 Jbeta primers. Here immunoSEQ multiplex PCR was the method, and the copy in TCRdb shows in-frame clones only, minus some. Found here are approximately 130,000 clones, 70% to 75% of them singletons; the top ten hold 3.1%. After removal of 5 bases from V and 2 bases from J, the junction contained 7 bases not matched to a gene. Germline V lookup: CDR1 SGHVS, CDR2 FQNEAQ. The CDR3 consists of 15 residues. The specimen was PBMCs. The chain has TRBV7-8 and TRBJ2-7, with TRBD1 matching over 9 bases. This TCR was recovered from a man aged 25 to 40 in good health and CMV-seronegative. The chain's CDR3 is CASSPGTGRTYEQYF. The CDR3, as DNA: TGTGCCAGCAGCCCCGGGACAGGGAGGACCTACGAGCAGTACTTC.